The next 6 T cell receptor beta chains were all read from a single sample in a study of human T cells and chemical hapten exposure. TCRdb independently ran MiXCR on the RACE reads; one entry per CDR3 protein. The sample lists approximately 97,000 distinct CDR3 sequences, about an eighth seen once, with more than 3% in the top ten. As to time point: patch test 2, 6 weeks after DPC sensitization. Noted treatment: therapeutic diphenylcyclopropenone sensitization with weekly scalp DPC. The sequenced sample was whole blood, obtained in connection with sensitization to the hapten diphenylcyclopropenone (DPC). Receptors originate from a woman aged 40 to 50 with alopecia areata. Some clones in this sample may be carry-over from other donors' samples.

This clonotype was counted at least ten times. DNA for the CDR3: TGTGCCAGCAGTCCAGGGGTTCAGCCCCAGCATTTT. Its protein product is CASSPGVQPQHF. This chain connects TRBV12-3 or TRBV12-4 to TRBJ1-5; D may be TRBD1 (6 bases). The CDR3 contains 12 residues. Between the trimmed V and J ends, which lost 5 bases and 6 bases, there was a span of 8 bases.

This clonotype has a count of ten or more. V and J are TRBV9 and TRBJ2-2; D is possibly TRBD1 (5 bases). This CDR3 has 15 residues. CDR1 SGDLS and CDR2 YYNGEE come from the germline V gene. V dropped 0 bases and J dropped 1 base, with 7 bases sitting between them. CDR3: CASSVGQKNTGELFF. In DNA, the CDR3 is TGTGCCAGCAGCGTAGGACAGAAGAACACCGGGGAGCTGTTTTTT.

This clonotype was counted only a few times. The chain couples TRBV29-1 to TRBJ1-3; a weak D match, TRBD1 (6 bases). The V and J ends lost 7 bases and 2 bases respectively, with 12 bases between them. This CDR3 contains 13 residues. Germline lookup yields CDR1 SQVTM and CDR2 ANQGSEA. The CDR3 region is CSALEGAGNTIYF. The CDR3 DNA sequence: TGCAGCGCCCTTGAGGGGGCTGGAAACACCATATATTTT.

Only a few counts were recorded for this clonotype. V is TRBV9 and J is TRBJ2-1, with D unclear. Germline CDR1 reads SGDLS; CDR2 reads YYNGEE. V was cut by 4 bases and J by 9 bases, with 8 bases left in between. The CDR3 is 11 amino acids. The CDR3 here is CASSPLGEQFF. CDR3 DNA: TGTGCCAGCAGCCCGCTGGGTGAGCAGTTCTTC.

V gene TRBV5-5 combines with J gene TRBJ2-7, with 11 positions matching TRBD2. This CDR3 spans 17 amino acids. CDR1 is SGHKS, CDR2 YYEKEE, per germline (reference sequence). The ends lost 2 bases at V and 0 bases at J; junction bases unmatched: 7. The CDR3 sequence is CASSFGTSGVSSYEQYF. The CDR3 coding sequence is TGTGCCAGCAGCTTCGGGACTAGCGGAGTTAGCTCCTACGAGCAGTACTTC.

This clonotype was counted at least ten times. The chain links TRBV7-9 to TRBJ1-5; 7 bases are shared with TRBD1. The germline V gene has CDR1 SEHNR and CDR2 FQNEAQ (reference sequence). Trimming removed 3 bases from V and 6 bases from J; junction bases left unmatched: 14. The CDR3 contains 17 residues. CDR3 region: CASSFYRDSGRSQPQHF. The CDR3 coding sequence is TGTGCCAGCAGCTTCTACCGGGACAGCGGCCGGTCTCAGCCCCAGCATTTT.